The rows below give T cell receptor beta chains drawn from one sample of a study of OX40 agonist ivuxolimab in advanced cancers. Repertoires were generated with immunoSEQ multiplex PCR, while TCRdb's copy carries only in-frame clones and drops some. The sample lists over 55,000 clones, approximately 89% seen once, with less than 2.5% in the top ten. The sequences come from CD4+ or CD8+ T cells sorted from blood, collected in a trial of the OX40 agonist ivuxolimab. The receptor source for this set is an adult with an advanced solid tumor such as melanoma, head and neck, liver or kidney cancer. CDR3s include the opening cysteine and the closing phenylalanine or tryptophan. The D gene is left open where the match is weak. A clone size is listed for some rows: how often the clone was seen (once, few, many), or a class if it is expanded.

D gene: .
J gene: TRBJ1-1
clone size: .
V gene: TRBV7-8
CDR3 DNA: TGTGCCAGCAGCTTAGGGGCAAAACTAGGGGCTTTCTTT
CDR3 protein: CASSLGAKLGAFF

D gene: TRBD2
J gene: TRBJ2-1
clone size: .
V gene: TRBV18
CDR3 DNA: TGTGCCAGCTCACCAGGGACTAGCGGTTCCTACAATGAGCAGTTCTTC
CDR3 protein: CASSPGTSGSYNEQFF

D gene: TRBD1
J gene: TRBJ1-5
clone size: .
V gene: TRBV19
CDR3 DNA: TGTGCCAGTAAAACAGGGGAATGGGCTTGGGGCCGGAATCAGCCCCAGCATTTT
CDR3 protein: CASKTGEWAWGRNQPQHF

D gene: .
J gene: TRBJ2-3
clone size: .
V gene: TRBV6-6
CDR3 DNA: TGTGCCAGCTATTTGTCCCCCACAGATACGCAGTATTTT
CDR3 protein: CASYLSPTDTQYF

D gene: .
J gene: TRBJ2-7
clone size: .
V gene: TRBV4-3
CDR3 DNA: TGCGCCAGCAGCCAAGAGTGGGGGGGCGGGAGACGAGCCTACGAGCAGTACTTC
CDR3 protein: CASSQEWGGGRRAYEQYF

D gene: TRBD1
J gene: TRBJ1-1
clone size: .
V gene: TRBV5-1
CDR3 DNA: TGCGCCAGCAGCGGCATACAGGGGGCTGAAGCTTTCTTT
CDR3 protein: CASSGIQGAEAFF

D gene: .
J gene: TRBJ1-1
clone size: .
V gene: TRBV19
CDR3 DNA: TGTGCCAGCCTTTGGGGGGGAAGAACTTTCTTT
CDR3 protein: CASLWGGRTFF

D gene: .
J gene: TRBJ2-7
clone size: once
V gene: TRBV5-4
CDR3 DNA: TGTGCCAGCAGCTATGGCAGGGACATAATGGCCCCCACATACGAGCAGTACTTC
CDR3 protein: CASSYGRDIMAPTYEQYF

D gene: .
J gene: TRBJ2-5
clone size: .
V gene: TRBV11-3
CDR3 DNA: TGTGCCAGCAGCTTAGGGATATTGGATCGGACCCAGTACTTC
CDR3 protein: CASSLGILDRTQYF

D gene: .
J gene: TRBJ1-2
clone size: .
V gene: TRBV19
CDR3 DNA: TGTGCCAGTAGTATCCAACAAGGGACGGGGGCGAGAGGCTACACCTTC
CDR3 protein: CASSIQQGTGARGYTF

D gene: .
J gene: TRBJ2-4
clone size: few
V gene: TRBV18
CDR3 DNA: TGTGCCAGCTCACCGGGAGAAAACATTCAGTACTTC
CDR3 protein: CASSPGENIQYF

D gene: .
J gene: TRBJ2-7
clone size: .
V gene: TRBV11-2
CDR3 DNA: TGTGCCAGCAGTTTTGGTGAGAGGGGGACCTCCGGGCAGTACTTC
CDR3 protein: CASSFGERGTSGQYF